This is a list of T cell receptor beta chains from one sample in a study of T cells in localized non-small cell lung cancer. The table came from immunoSEQ multiplex PCR; TCRdb's copy has only in-frame clones and leaves some out. The sample carries around 22,000 clones, about 87% recorded once. The material was peripheral blood mononuclear cells, obtained before any cancer treatment. Every receptor here comes from a woman aged 35 to 70 with stage III lung adenocarcinoma. The CDR3 runs from the conserved cysteine through the conserved F or W. D genes are given only for firm matches. Size tells how often a clone was seen (once, few, many) or the class of an expanded clone, and some rows leave it out.

J: TRBJ2-7; V: TRBV9; size: .; D: .; CDR3: CASSVGAERINEQYF; DNA: TGTGCCAGCAGCGTAGGAGCAGAGCGGATAAACGAGCAGTACTTC
J: TRBJ2-3; V: TRBV27; size: .; D: .; CDR3: CASSLLGGLADTQYF; DNA: TGTGCCAGCAGTTTATTGGGGGGTTTGGCAGATACGCAGTATTTT
J: TRBJ2-7; V: TRBV10-3; size: .; D: .; CDR3: CAISESGYEQYF; DNA: TGTGCCATCAGTGAGTCTGGGTACGAGCAGTACTTC
J: TRBJ2-5; V: TRBV11-2; size: .; D: .; CDR3: CASSLTQGETQYF; DNA: TGTGCCAGCAGCTTGACACAGGGTGAGACCCAGTACTTC
J: TRBJ2-7; V: TRBV7-9; size: .; D: TRBD2; CDR3: CASSWAGPGGEQYF; DNA: TGTGCCAGCAGCTGGGCCGGACCCGGGGGGGAGCAGTACTTC
J: TRBJ2-6; V: TRBV5-1; size: once; D: .; CDR3: CASSLGHRDPGANVLTF; DNA: TGCGCCAGCAGCTTGGGACACAGGGATCCTGGGGCCAACGTCCTGACTTTC
J: TRBJ1-1; V: TRBV5-8; size: .; D: .; CDR3: CASSLRLNMNTEAFF; DNA: TGTGCCAGCAGCTTGCGGCTGAACATGAACACTGAAGCTTTCTTT
J: TRBJ2-2; V: TRBV4-2; size: few; D: .; CDR3: CASSPSYESGELFF; DNA: TGTGCCAGCAGCCCATCGTACGAGTCCGGGGAGCTGTTTTTT
J: TRBJ2-7; V: TRBV6-5; size: .; D: .; CDR3: CASSYSMYSYETTSYF; DNA: TGTGCCAGCAGTTACTCGATGTATTCTTATGAGACTACCTCGTACTTC
J: TRBJ2-1; V: TRBV5-1; size: .; D: TRBD2; CDR3: CASSGAAGAYNEQFF; DNA: TGCGCCAGCAGCGGGGCAGCGGGAGCGTACAATGAGCAGTTCTTC
J: TRBJ1-2; V: TRBV5-1; size: .; D: TRBD1; CDR3: CASSIETGLQGYTF; DNA: TGCGCCAGCAGCATAGAGACAGGGTTGCAAGGCTACACCTTC
J: TRBJ2-7; V: TRBV18; size: .; D: TRBD1; CDR3: CASSPRDRVTDEQYF; DNA: TGTGCCAGCTCACCCCGGGACAGGGTCACTGACGAGCAGTACTTC
J: TRBJ2-1; V: TRBV13; size: once; D: .; CDR3: CASSFAGKGFTNEQFF; DNA: TGTGCCAGCAGCTTCGCGGGGAAAGGGTTTACCAATGAGCAGTTCTTC
J: TRBJ2-7; V: TRBV7-9; size: .; D: TRBD2; CDR3: CASSESLRMRESVKQYF; DNA: TGTGCCAGCAGCGAAAGTTTGAGGATGCGGGAGTCGGTTAAGCAGTACTTC
J: TRBJ2-4; V: TRBV5-4; size: .; D: .; CDR3: CASSLSGSLAKNIQYF; DNA: TGTGCCAGCAGCTTGAGCGGCAGTCTAGCCAAAAACATTCAGTACTTC
J: TRBJ2-3; V: TRBV28; size: once; D: .; CDR3: CASNPGWSRTDTQYF; DNA: TGTGCCAGCAACCCCGGTTGGTCACGCACAGATACGCAGTATTTT
J: TRBJ2-1; V: TRBV4-1; size: .; D: .; CDR3: CASSLMGALSYNEQFF; DNA: TGCGCCAGCAGCCTAATGGGGGCCCTCTCCTACAATGAGCAGTTCTTC
J: TRBJ1-6; V: TRBV7-9; size: .; D: TRBD1; CDR3: CASTQGALTPLHF; DNA: TGTGCCAGCACCCAGGGGGCGCTGACACCCCTCCACTTT
J: TRBJ1-1; V: TRBV11-3; size: .; D: TRBD1; CDR3: CASSSRQGYEAFF; DNA: TGTGCCAGCAGCTCACGACAGGGGTATGAAGCTTTCTTT
J: TRBJ1-5; V: TRBV18; size: .; D: .; CDR3: CASSPAREGPNQPQHF; DNA: TGTGCCAGCTCACCCGCCCGGGAGGGCCCTAATCAGCCCCAGCATTTT
J: TRBJ2-7; V: TRBV27; size: .; D: .; CDR3: CASRTGAYEQYF; DNA: TGTGCCAGCAGAACGGGAGCCTACGAGCAGTACTTC
J: TRBJ1-5; V: TRBV18; size: .; D: .; CDR3: CASSPGGGGSNQPQHF; DNA: TGTGCCAGCTCACCGGGAGGAGGAGGCAGCAATCAGCCCCAGCATTTT
J: TRBJ2-5; V: TRBV29-1; size: .; D: .; CDR3: CSVQGGLLAGYQETQYF; DNA: TGCAGCGTCCAGGGGGGGCTGTTAGCGGGGTACCAAGAGACCCAGTACTTC
J: TRBJ2-5; V: TRBV7-8; size: .; D: TRBD2; CDR3: CASSLVGSGSRAETQYF; DNA: TGTGCCAGCAGCTTAGTTGGTAGCGGGAGTAGGGCTGAGACCCAGTACTTC
J: TRBJ2-5; V: TRBV4-3; size: .; D: .; CDR3: CASSQDRGIQETQYF; DNA: TGCGCCAGCAGCCAAGACCGCGGGATCCAAGAGACCCAGTACTTC
J: TRBJ2-7; V: TRBV6-5; size: .; D: .; CDR3: CASMKDNSPYEQYF; DNA: TGTGCCAGTATGAAGGACAATTCCCCCTACGAGCAGTACTTC
J: TRBJ1-4; V: TRBV7-2; size: few; D: .; CDR3: CASSPMGWDEKLFF; DNA: TGTGCCAGCAGCCCCATGGGATGGGATGAAAAACTGTTTTTT
J: TRBJ2-2; V: TRBV7-6; size: .; D: .; CDR3: CASSLRGAYTNTGELFF; DNA: TGTGCCAGCAGCCTAAGGGGTGCTTATACGAACACCGGGGAGCTGTTTTTT
J: TRBJ1-1; V: TRBV13; size: once; D: .; CDR3: CASSLGDLSEAFF; DNA: TGTGCCAGCAGCCTGGGCGACCTAAGTGAAGCTTTCTTT
J: TRBJ2-7; V: TRBV5-4; size: once; D: TRBD2; CDR3: CASSLVGGGASFSYEQYF; DNA: TGTGCCAGCAGCTTGGTAGGCGGGGGGGCCAGTTTTTCCTACGAGCAGTACTTC
J: TRBJ2-2; V: TRBV21-1; size: .; D: .; CDR3: CASSAQIAGELFF; DNA: TGTGCCAGCAGCGCGCAGATAGCCGGGGAGCTGTTTTTT
J: TRBJ2-1; V: TRBV6-5; size: .; D: TRBD2; CDR3: CASSYSAGGGNEQFF; DNA: TGTGCCAGCAGTTACTCGGCGGGAGGGGGGAATGAGCAGTTCTTC
J: TRBJ2-1; V: TRBV5-1; size: .; D: TRBD2; CDR3: CASSLPGTSSIDEQFF; DNA: TGCGCCAGCAGCTTGCCAGGGACTAGTAGTATTGATGAGCAGTTCTTC
J: TRBJ2-3; V: TRBV10-1; size: .; D: TRBD2; CDR3: CASSELAGDRDTQYF; DNA: TGCGCCAGCAGTGAGCTAGCGGGGGACCGGGATACGCAGTATTTT
J: TRBJ2-5; V: TRBV12-5; size: .; D: .; CDR3: CASGLTGNQETQYF; DNA: TGTGCTAGTGGCCTGACTGGTAACCAAGAGACCCAGTACTTC
J: TRBJ2-6; V: TRBV7-6; size: .; D: .; CDR3: CASSLGGGASGANVLTF; DNA: TGTGCCAGCAGCTTAGGTGGGGGCGCCTCTGGGGCCAACGTCCTGACTTTC
J: TRBJ2-7; V: TRBV2; size: few; D: TRBD1; CDR3: CASVVPGQDYEQYF; DNA: TGTGCCAGCGTTGTTCCGGGACAGGATTACGAGCAGTACTTC
J: TRBJ1-4; V: TRBV5-1; size: .; D: .; CDR3: CASSLAHGESEKLFF; DNA: TGCGCCAGCAGCTTGGCCCACGGGGAAAGTGAAAAACTGTTTTTT
J: TRBJ1-2; V: TRBV9; size: .; D: .; CDR3: CASSVGGSQSNYGYTF; DNA: TGTGCCAGCAGCGTAGGGGGCAGTCAATCAAACTATGGCTACACCTTC
J: TRBJ2-5; V: TRBV14; size: .; D: .; CDR3: CASSPLGWSEQETQYF; DNA: TGTGCCAGCAGCCCCTTGGGGTGGAGCGAACAAGAGACCCAGTACTTC
J: TRBJ2-3; V: TRBV4-2; size: .; D: .; CDR3: CASSQDRLATDTQYF; DNA: TGTGCCAGCAGCCAAGATCGGCTAGCCACAGATACGCAGTATTTT
J: TRBJ1-2; V: TRBV5-1; size: .; D: TRBD1; CDR3: CASSLGTGPAYGYTF; DNA: TGCGCCAGCAGCTTAGGGACAGGACCTGCGTATGGCTACACCTTC
J: TRBJ1-3; V: TRBV29-1; size: .; D: .; CDR3: CSVGRDGNTIYF; DNA: TGCAGCGTTGGTAGGGATGGAAACACCATATATTTT
J: TRBJ1-2; V: TRBV5-6; size: .; D: .; CDR3: CASSSTPSGYGYTF; DNA: TGTGCCAGCAGCTCGACCCCCAGTGGCTATGGCTACACCTTC
J: TRBJ2-7; V: TRBV9; size: once; D: TRBD1; CDR3: CASSPRQGTPYEQYF; DNA: TGTGCCAGCAGCCCAAGACAGGGAACTCCCTACGAGCAGTACTTC
J: TRBJ2-7; V: TRBV29-1; size: .; D: TRBD1; CDR3: CSVAGTGTGEQYF; DNA: TGCAGCGTTGCCGGGACAGGGACAGGCGAGCAGTACTTC
J: TRBJ2-1; V: TRBV6-1; size: .; D: .; CDR3: CASSVYLYGESSYNEQFF; DNA: TGTGCCAGCAGTGTCTACCTTTACGGGGAGAGCTCCTACAATGAGCAGTTCTTC
J: TRBJ1-1; V: TRBV7-9; size: few; D: .; CDR3: CASSLALNTEAFF; DNA: TGTGCCAGCAGCTTAGCCTTGAACACTGAAGCTTTCTTT
J: TRBJ2-5; V: TRBV7-2; size: .; D: TRBD1; CDR3: CASSSSGTGFQYF; DNA: TGTGCCAGCAGCTCGTCCGGGACAGGGTTTCAGTACTTC
J: TRBJ2-3; V: TRBV6-6; size: .; D: TRBD2; CDR3: CASSSRGGIDTQYF; DNA: TGTGCCAGCAGTTCCCGGGGGGGAATAGATACGCAGTATTTT
J: TRBJ2-5; V: TRBV18; size: .; D: .; CDR3: CASSPPSGGATQYF; DNA: TGTGCCAGCTCACCACCTTCCGGGGGTGCGACCCAGTACTTC